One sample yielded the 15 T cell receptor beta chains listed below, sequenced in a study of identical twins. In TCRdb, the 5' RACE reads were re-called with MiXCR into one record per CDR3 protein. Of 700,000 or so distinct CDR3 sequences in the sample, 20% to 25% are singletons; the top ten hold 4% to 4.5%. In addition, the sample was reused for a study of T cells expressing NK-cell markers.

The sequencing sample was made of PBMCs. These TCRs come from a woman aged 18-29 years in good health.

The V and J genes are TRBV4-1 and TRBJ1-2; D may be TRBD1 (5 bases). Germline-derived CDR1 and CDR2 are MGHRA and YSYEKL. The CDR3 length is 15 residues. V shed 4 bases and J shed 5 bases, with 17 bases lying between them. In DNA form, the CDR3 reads TGCGCCAGCAGCCGATCTCCGGGACGGAGTTATGGCTACACCTTC. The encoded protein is CASSRSPGRSYGYTF.

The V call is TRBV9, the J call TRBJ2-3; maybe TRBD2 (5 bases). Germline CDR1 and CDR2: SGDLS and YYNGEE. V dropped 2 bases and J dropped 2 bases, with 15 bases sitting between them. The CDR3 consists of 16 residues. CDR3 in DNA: TGTGCCAGCAGCGTCCAACGGACTTACCACACAGATACGCAGTATTTT. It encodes CASSVQRTYHTDTQYF.

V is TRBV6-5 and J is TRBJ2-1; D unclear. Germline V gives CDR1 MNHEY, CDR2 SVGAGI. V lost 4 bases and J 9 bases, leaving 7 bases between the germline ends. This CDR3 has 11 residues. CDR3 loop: CASSSLGEQFF. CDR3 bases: TGTGCCAGCAGTTCTTTGGGTGAGCAGTTCTTC.

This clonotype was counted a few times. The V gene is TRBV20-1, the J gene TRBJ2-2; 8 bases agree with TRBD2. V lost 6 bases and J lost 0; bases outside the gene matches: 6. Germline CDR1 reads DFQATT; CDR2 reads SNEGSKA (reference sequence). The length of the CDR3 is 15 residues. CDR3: CSAAKAGANTGELFF. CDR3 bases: TGCAGTGCAGCGAAAGCGGGAGCGAACACCGGGGAGCTGTTTTTT.

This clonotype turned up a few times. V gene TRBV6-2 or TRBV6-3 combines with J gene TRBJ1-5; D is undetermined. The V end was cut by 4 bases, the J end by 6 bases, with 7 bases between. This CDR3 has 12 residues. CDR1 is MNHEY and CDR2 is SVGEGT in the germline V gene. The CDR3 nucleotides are TGTGCCAGCAGTTTACCTGGTCAGCCCCAGCATTTT. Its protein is CASSLPGQPQHF.

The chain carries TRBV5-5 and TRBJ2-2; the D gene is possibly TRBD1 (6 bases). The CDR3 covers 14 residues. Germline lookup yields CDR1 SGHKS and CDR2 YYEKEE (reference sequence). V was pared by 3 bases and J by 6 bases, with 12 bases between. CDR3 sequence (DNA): TGTGCCAGCAGCTCTGGACAGACGGCCGGGGAGCTGTTTTTT. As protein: CASSSGQTAGELFF.

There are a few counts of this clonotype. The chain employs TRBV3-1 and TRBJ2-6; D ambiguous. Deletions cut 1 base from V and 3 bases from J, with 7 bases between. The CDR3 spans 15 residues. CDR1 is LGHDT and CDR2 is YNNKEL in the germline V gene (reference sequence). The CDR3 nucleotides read TGTGCCAGCAGCCAAGGGGCTTATGGGGCCAACGTCCTGACTTTC. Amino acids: CASSQGAYGANVLTF.

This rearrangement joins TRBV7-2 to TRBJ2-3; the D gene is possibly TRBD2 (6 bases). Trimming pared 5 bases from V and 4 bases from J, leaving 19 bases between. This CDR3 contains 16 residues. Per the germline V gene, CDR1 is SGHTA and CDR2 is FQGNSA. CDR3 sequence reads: CASSGYGTRGADTQYF. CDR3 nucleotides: TGTGCCAGCAGCGGCTACGGGACGCGCGGGGCAGATACGCAGTATTTT. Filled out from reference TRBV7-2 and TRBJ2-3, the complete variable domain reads GAGVSQSPSNKVTEKGKDVELRCDPISGHTALYWYRQSLGQGLEFLIYFQGNSAPDKSGLPSDRFSAERTGGSVSTLTIQRTQQEDSAVYLCASSGYGTRGADTQYFGPGTRLTVL.

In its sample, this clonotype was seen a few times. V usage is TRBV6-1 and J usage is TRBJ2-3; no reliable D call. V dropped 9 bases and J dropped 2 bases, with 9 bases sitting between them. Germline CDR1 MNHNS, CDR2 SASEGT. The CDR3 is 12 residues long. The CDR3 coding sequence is TGTGCCAGTAACAAGAACACAGATACGCAGTATTTT. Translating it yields CASNKNTDTQYF.

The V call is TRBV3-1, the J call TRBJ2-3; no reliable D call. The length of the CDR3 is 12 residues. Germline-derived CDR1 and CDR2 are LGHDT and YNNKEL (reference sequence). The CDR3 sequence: CAMETSTDTQYF. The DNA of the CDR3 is TGTGCTATGGAGACTAGCACAGATACGCAGTATTTT.

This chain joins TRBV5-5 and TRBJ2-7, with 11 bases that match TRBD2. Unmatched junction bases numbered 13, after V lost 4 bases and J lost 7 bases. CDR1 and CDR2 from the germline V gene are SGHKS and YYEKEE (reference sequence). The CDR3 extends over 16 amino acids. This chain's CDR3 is CASSLRGLAGGREQYF. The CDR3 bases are TGTGCCAGCAGCCTCCGAGGGCTAGCGGGAGGACGTGAGCAGTACTTC.

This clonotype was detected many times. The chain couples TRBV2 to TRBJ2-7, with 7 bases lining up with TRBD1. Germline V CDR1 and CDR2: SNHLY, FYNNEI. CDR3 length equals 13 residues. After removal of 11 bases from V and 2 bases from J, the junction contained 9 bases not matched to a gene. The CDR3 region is CAVDRDSTYEQYF. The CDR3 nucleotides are TGTGCCGTCGATCGGGACAGTACCTACGAGCAGTACTTC.

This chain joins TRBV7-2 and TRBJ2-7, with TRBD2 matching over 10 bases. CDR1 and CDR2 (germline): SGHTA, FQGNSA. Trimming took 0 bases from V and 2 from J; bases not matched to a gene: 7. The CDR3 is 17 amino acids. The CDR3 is CASSLAASGSGTYEQYF. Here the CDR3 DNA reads TGTGCCAGCAGCTTAGCGGCTAGCGGGAGTGGCACCTACGAGCAGTACTTC.

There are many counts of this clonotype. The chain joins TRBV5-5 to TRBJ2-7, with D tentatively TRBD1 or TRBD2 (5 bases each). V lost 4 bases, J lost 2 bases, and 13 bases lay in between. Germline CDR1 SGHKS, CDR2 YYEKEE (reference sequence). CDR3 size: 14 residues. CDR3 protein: CASSLRDGPYEQYF. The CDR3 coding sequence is TGTGCCAGCAGCCTCCGGGACGGGCCCTACGAGCAGTACTTC.

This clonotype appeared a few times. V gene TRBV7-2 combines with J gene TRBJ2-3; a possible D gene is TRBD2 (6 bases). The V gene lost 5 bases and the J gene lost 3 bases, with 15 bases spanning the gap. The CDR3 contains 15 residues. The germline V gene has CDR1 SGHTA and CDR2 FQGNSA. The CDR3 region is CASSPQTRSTDTQYF. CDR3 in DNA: TGTGCCAGCAGCCCCCAGACTAGATCGACAGATACGCAGTATTTT. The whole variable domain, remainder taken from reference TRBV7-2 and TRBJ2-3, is GAGVSQSPSNKVTEKGKDVELRCDPISGHTALYWYRQSLGQGLEFLIYFQGNSAPDKSGLPSDRFSAERTGGSVSTLTIQRTQQEDSAVYLCASSPQTRSTDTQYFGPGTRLTVL.